One sample yielded the 28 T cell receptor beta chains listed below, sequenced in a study of blood T cell repertoires in COVID-19. The protocol was immunoSEQ multiplex PCR, while the TCRdb copy is restricted to in-frame clones and leaves out a portion. Of some 120,000 clones listed, approximately 91% are singletons. The source material was peripheral blood. Receptor source: a woman older than 75 with acute or convalescent COVID-19.

This rearrangement joins TRBV7-8 to TRBJ1-5; D is unclear. The germline V gene has CDR1 SGHVS and CDR2 FQNEAQ. This CDR3 region has 17 residues. V was clipped by 4 bases and J by 3 bases, with 19 bases between them. The CDR3 loop reads CASSSSLGGSTNQPQHF. The CDR3 DNA sequence: TGTGCCAGCAGCTCTAGCCTGGGAGGTTCAACCAATCAGCCCCAGCATTTT.

This chain connects TRBV18 to TRBJ2-4; a weak D match, TRBD2 (6 bases). The germline V gene has CDR1 KGHSH and CDR2 LQKENI. V was clipped by 1 base and J by 1 base, with 11 bases between them. The CDR3 has 16 amino acids. In nucleotides, the CDR3 is TGTGCCAGCTCACCACTGAACCGGGGGGCCAAAAACATTCAGTACTTC. Protein sequence: CASSPLNRGAKNIQYF.

Points on this clone: The same CDR3 also results from other DNA sequences found in this sample. This chain joins TRBV5-1 and TRBJ2-3; D may be TRBD2 (6 bases). Looked up from germline, CDR1 is SGHRS and CDR2 is YFSETQ. The CDR3 covers 14 residues. The V end was cut by 0 bases, the J end by 3 bases, with 8 bases between. The CDR3 region has the DNA TGCGCCAGCAGCTTGGCGGGGACTACAGATACGCAGTATTTT. Its protein is CASSLAGTTDTQYF.

This sequence joins TRBV5-1 and TRBJ1-1, with D maybe TRBD1 (5 bases). V was clipped by 0 bases and J by 0 bases, with 9 bases between them. The CDR3 spans 15 residues. Germline V gene sequence: CDR1 SGHRS, CDR2 YFSETQ. The CDR3 sequence: CASSLGSGMNTEAFF. The CDR3 nucleotides are TGCGCCAGCAGCTTGGGGTCAGGGATGAACACTGAAGCTTTCTTT.

V is TRBV2 and J is TRBJ2-5; 7 bases map to TRBD2. V shed 2 bases, J shed 3 bases, and the junction held 12 bases outside the gene matches. Germline lookup yields CDR1 SNHLY and CDR2 FYNNEI. The CDR3 sequence is 17 residues long. This chain's CDR3 is CASSELSGGGGKETQYF. CDR3 nucleotides: TGTGCCAGCAGTGAATTATCTGGCGGGGGAGGAAAAGAGACCCAGTACTTC.

This chain uses TRBV10-3 with TRBJ1-2, with D hard to call. Germline V lookup: CDR1 ENHRY, CDR2 SYGVKD. The CDR3 spans 15 residues. Trimming removed 5 bases at V and 7 bases at J, with 20 bases between. CDR3 in amino acids: CAISRDPEVTGGYTF. As DNA, the CDR3 is TGTGCCATCAGTCGAGATCCGGAGGTGACGGGTGGCTACACCTTC.

V usage is TRBV5-1 and J usage is TRBJ2-3; the D is unclear. Trimming pared 1 base from V and 0 bases from J, leaving 3 bases between. Looked up from germline, CDR1 is SGHRS and CDR2 is YFSETQ. The CDR3 totals 13 residues. CDR3 protein: CASSLISTDTQYF. The CDR3 bases are TGCGCCAGCAGCTTGATAAGCACAGATACGCAGTATTTT. The full variable domain, with the rest looked up from reference TRBV5-1 and TRBJ2-3, is KAGVTQTPRYLIKTRGQQVTLSCSPISGHRSVSWYQQTPGQGLQFLFEYFSETQRNKGNFPGRFSGRQFSNSRSEMNVSTLELGDSALYLCASSLISTDTQYFGPGTRLTVL.

This clone appeared a single time. V and J are TRBV9 and TRBJ2-2; 8 bases agree with TRBD1. CDR1 SGDLS and CDR2 YYNGEE come from the germline V gene. This CDR3 spans 17 amino acids. After removal of 4 bases from V and 0 bases from J, the junction contained 8 bases not matched to a gene. Written as DNA, the CDR3 is TGTGCCAGCAGCCATTTAGACAGGGGTTCGAACACCGGGGAGCTGTTTTTT. It encodes CASSHLDRGSNTGELFF.

The chain has TRBV7-3 and TRBJ2-1, with a weak D call TRBD2 (5 bases). The CDR3 consists of 15 residues. V was trimmed by 7 bases and J by 7 bases, leaving 20 bases between them. CDR1 and CDR2 (germline): SGHTA, FQGTGA. DNA for the CDR3: TGTGCCAGCACCAACCCCGGAGTGGAGGTTAATGAGCAGTTCTTC. Residues: CASTNPGVEVNEQFF.

The chain uses TRBV7-9 and TRBJ2-1; a possible D gene is TRBD2 (5 bases). This CDR3 has 14 amino acids. Trimming left V 0 bases short and J 3 bases short, with 6 bases between. Germline V CDR1 and CDR2: SEHNR, FQNEAQ (reference sequence). The CDR3 DNA is TGTGCCAGCAGCTTAGCCGGGATCTACAATGAGCAGTTCTTC. It yields the protein CASSLAGIYNEQFF.

This clone occurred once. The rearrangement uses TRBV7-3 and TRBJ2-2; 9 bases match TRBD1. The CDR3 length is 18 residues. V lost 2 bases, J lost 0 bases, and 7 bases stayed unmatched. CDR1 and CDR2 from the germline V gene are SGHTA and FQGTGA. This CDR3 is CASSLWGTGTSNTGELFF. The CDR3 region has the DNA TGTGCCAGCAGCTTATGGGGGACAGGGACTTCGAACACCGGGGAGCTGTTTTTT.

V is TRBV5-4 and J is TRBJ2-1; TRBD1 aligns across 8 bases. The CDR3 runs to 12 residues. The V gene's germline CDR1 is SGHNT and CDR2 YYREEE (reference sequence). The trim removed 4 bases at V and 11 bases at J, leaving 5 bases unmatched. The CDR3 sequence is CASSRQGRQQFF. In DNA form, the CDR3 reads TGTGCCAGCAGCCGACAGGGGCGCCAGCAGTTCTTC.

The genes are TRBV5-1 and TRBJ2-3, with 8 bases identical to TRBD1. Germline CDR1 reads SGHRS; CDR2 reads YFSETQ. Trimming removed 2 bases from V and 0 bases from J; junction bases left unmatched: 8. The CDR3 length is 17 residues. The CDR3 sequence: CASSFRGQVSSTDTQYF. For the CDR3, the DNA is TGCGCCAGCAGCTTCCGGGGACAGGTTTCTAGCACAGATACGCAGTATTTT.

The CDR3 bases are TGTGCCAGCAGCCCTCGGACAGCTGGAAACACCATATATTTT. It is translated as CASSPRTAGNTIYF. The chain couples TRBV9 to TRBJ1-3; D is perhaps TRBD1 (6 bases). This CDR3 contains 14 residues. CDR1 SGDLS and CDR2 YYNGEE come from the germline V gene. V shed 4 bases and J shed 2 bases, with 10 bases lying between them.

J is TRBJ1-1 and V is TRBV4-1, with a possible D match to TRBD1 (5 bases). CDR3 length: 15 residues. Trimming removed 4 bases at V and 2 bases at J, with 14 bases between. Germline V gene sequence: CDR1 MGHRA, CDR2 YSYEKL. Written as DNA, the CDR3 is TGCGCCAGCAGCCGACAGACAGCCCGTAACACTGAAGCTTTCTTT. This gives the protein CASSRQTARNTEAFF.

The chain uses TRBV15 and TRBJ1-1; no definite D call. This CDR3 spans 15 amino acids. Trimming removed 5 bases from V and 0 bases from J, with 13 bases in between. Per the germline V gene, CDR1 is LNHNV and CDR2 is YYDKDF (reference sequence). In DNA, the CDR3 is TGTGCCACCAGCCCGGTGCTCGAAATGAACACTGAAGCTTTCTTT. Translated: CATSPVLEMNTEAFF.

Of note for this clone: The junction departs from germline at one end; a sequencing error may be responsible. Other DNA sequences in the sample encode the same CDR3. The chain uses TRBV11-3 and TRBJ2-7, with TRBD1 matching over 7 bases. The germline V gene has CDR1 SGHNT and CDR2 YENEEA. This CDR3 comprises 13 residues. CDR3 in DNA: TGTGCCAGTAGCTTACAGGGGAGCAACGAGCAGTACTTC. Translating it yields CASSLQGSNEQYF.

V gene TRBV27 combines with J gene TRBJ1-6, with TRBD1 matching over 7 bases. V lost 6 bases, J lost 0 bases, and 8 bases stayed unmatched. The CDR3 has 17 residues. Germline CDR1 and CDR2: MNHEY and SMNVEV (reference sequence). The CDR3 here is CASRSGQSSSYNSPLHF. The DNA of the CDR3 is TGTGCCAGCAGATCGGGACAGAGTAGCTCCTATAATTCACCCCTCCACTTT.

The chain joins TRBV19 to TRBJ1-3; D uncertain. V dropped 5 bases and J dropped 0 bases, with 11 bases sitting between them. This CDR3 comprises 15 residues. Looked up from germline, CDR1 is LNHDA and CDR2 is SQIVND (reference sequence). The CDR3 sequence: CASSVRHVSGNTIYF. The CDR3 DNA follows: TGTGCCAGTAGTGTGAGACACGTCTCTGGAAACACCATATATTTT.

The rearrangement uses TRBV6-5 and TRBJ2-1; D might be TRBD2 (5 bases). Per germline, CDR1 MNHEY and CDR2 SVGAGI. V shed 7 bases and J shed 7 bases, with 8 bases lying between them. The CDR3 totals 11 residues. The chain's CDR3 is CASTRENEQFF. CDR3 sequence (DNA): TGTGCCAGCACGAGGGAGAATGAGCAGTTCTTC.

This chain uses TRBV7-2 with TRBJ2-2; TRBD2 might be the D (5 bases). V dropped 2 bases and J dropped 4 bases, with 8 bases sitting between them. The CDR3 sequence is 14 residues long. Per the germline V gene, CDR1 is SGHTA and CDR2 is FQGNSA. The CDR3 nucleotides are TGTGCCAGCAGCTTATCGGGAATCACCGGGGAGCTGTTTTTT. Its translation: CASSLSGITGELFF.

The rearrangement joins TRBV7-9 to TRBJ2-2; TRBD2 agrees at 13 bases. J lost 7 bases, V lost 5 bases, and 4 bases had no gene match. From germline, CDR1 is SEHNR and CDR2 FQNEAQ (reference sequence). The CDR3 has 15 amino acids. The CDR3 DNA reads TGTGCCAGCAGCCGGACTAGCGGGAGTATCGGGGAGCTGTTTTTT. Translation: CASSRTSGSIGELFF.

V gene TRBV9 combines with J gene TRBJ1-2; 9 nucleotides align to TRBD1. Germline CDR1 and CDR2: SGDLS and YYNGEE. V shed 3 bases, J shed 8 bases, and the junction held 11 bases outside the gene matches. The CDR3 contains 15 residues. CDR3 protein: CASSGDRTGGSGYTF. As DNA, the CDR3 is TGTGCCAGCAGCGGGGATCGAACAGGGGGCAGCGGCTACACCTTC.

The V call is TRBV5-1, the J call TRBJ1-2; D gene ambiguous. This CDR3 is built from 14 residues. Trimming stripped 0 bases from V and 7 bases from J, with 13 bases between. Germline assignment: CDR1 SGHRS and CDR2 YFSETQ. The CDR3, as DNA: TGCGCCAGCAGCTTGGACGCCCAGGCAGCTGGCTACACCTTC. This gives the protein CASSLDAQAAGYTF.

The chain employs TRBV7-3 and TRBJ2-1, with a tentative D call TRBD1 (5 bases). CDR1 is SGHTA, CDR2 FQGTGA, per germline. CDR3 length: 14 amino acids. Trimming pared 1 base from V and 7 bases from J, leaving 11 bases between. CDR3 nucleotide sequence: TGTGCCAGCAGCTTAAGAAGGGGTCAAAATGAGCAGTTCTTC. This gives the protein CASSLRRGQNEQFF.

The V and J genes are TRBV4-2 and TRBJ1-5, with D hard to call. Germline loops: CDR1 LGHNA, CDR2 YNFKEQ. V lost 0 bases, J lost 4 bases, and 4 bases lay in between. The CDR3 runs to 13 residues. CDR3 amino acids: CASSQDNNQPQHF. The DNA of the CDR3 is TGTGCCAGCAGCCAAGATAATAATCAGCCCCAGCATTTT.

This clone was seen a handful of times. The V call is TRBV6-1, the J call TRBJ1-5; TRBD1 agrees at 7 bases. Germline V CDR1 and CDR2: MNHNS, SASEGT. This CDR3 is 15 amino acids long. The trim removed 3 bases at V and 6 bases at J, leaving 8 bases unmatched. CDR3 in amino acids: CASSDQGGLTQPQHF. CDR3 nucleotides: TGTGCCAGCAGTGATCAGGGGGGCCTCACTCAGCCCCAGCATTTT.

This clone showed up just a few times. The J gene is TRBJ2-7, the V gene TRBV7-9; a possible D gene is TRBD1 (6 bases). The V gene lost 3 bases and the J gene lost 3 bases, with 9 bases spanning the gap. CDR1 is SEHNR, CDR2 FQNEAQ, per germline (reference sequence). The CDR3 contains 13 residues. CDR3 sequence reads: CASSLDSSYEQYF. DNA for the CDR3: TGTGCCAGCAGCTTGGACAGTAGCTACGAGCAGTACTTC. Variable domain in full (rest from reference TRBV7-9 and TRBJ2-7): DTGVSQNPRHKITKRGQNVTFRCDPISEHNRLYWYRQTLGQGPEFLTYFQNEAQLEKSRLLSDRFSAERPKGSFSTLEIQRTEQGDSAMYLCASSLDSSYEQYFGPGTRLTVT.